One sample yielded the 25 T cell receptor beta chains listed below, sequenced in a study of cytomegalovirus exposure and HLA in healthy donors. The PCR ran on 60 Vbeta and 13 Jbeta primers. Produced via immunoSEQ multiplex PCR; TCRdb's table is partial and in-frame only. The sample gives 110,000 or so clones, over 70% of which show up once; around 3.9% is in the top ten. The sequencing input was PBMCs. The origin of the receptors is a woman between 40 and 50 years old in good health and CMV-seropositive.

The genes are TRBV7-3 and TRBJ1-2; TRBD1 matches at 7 bases. The length of the CDR3 is 19 residues. V lost 1 base to trimming and J lost 3 bases; unmatched junction nucleotides: 17. CDR1 and CDR2 (germline): SGHTA, FQGTGA. This CDR3 is CASSLNTGVEGAGDYGYTF. The CDR3 DNA reads as TGTGCCAGCAGCTTAAATACAGGGGTCGAGGGGGCAGGTGACTATGGCTACACCTTC.

The V call is TRBV18, the J call TRBJ1-1; D uncertain. Deletions cut 3 bases from V and 5 bases from J, with 22 bases between. Germline V gene lookup returns CDR1 KGHSH and CDR2 LQKENI. This CDR3 has 17 residues. The DNA of the CDR3 is TGTGCCAGCTCACCGAGGGAAGAAGGGCACGTAAAAACTGAAGCTTTCTTT. Protein sequence: CASSPREEGHVKTEAFF.

This chain joins TRBV6-5 and TRBJ1-1, with 7 bases fitting TRBD1. This CDR3 region has 14 residues. Trimming took 6 bases from V and 0 from J; bases not matched to a gene: 4. Germline CDR1 MNHEY, CDR2 SVGAGI. This chain's CDR3 is CASRGDSLNTEAFF. The DNA of the CDR3 is TGTGCCAGCAGGGGGGACAGCTTGAACACTGAAGCTTTCTTT.

The rearrangement joins TRBV4-2 to TRBJ2-5; 10 positions match TRBD2. This CDR3 has 14 amino acids. From germline, CDR1 is LGHNA and CDR2 YNFKEQ. The V and J ends lost 8 bases and 3 bases, in that order; junction bases with no gene match: 6. CDR3 bases: TGTGCCAGCTCTTTAGCGGGGGGCAAAGAGACCCAGTACTTC. It encodes CASSLAGGKETQYF.

This clone has a count of ten or more. The rearrangement uses TRBV4-3 and TRBJ1-1; 8 nucleotides align to TRBD1. Trimming at V came to 0 bases and at J to 5 bases, leaving 5 bases not matched to a gene. The CDR3 is 15 amino acids. Per germline, CDR1 LGHNA and CDR2 YSLEER. CDR3: CASSQDIQGATEAFF. CDR3 DNA sequence: TGCGCCAGCAGCCAAGATATCCAGGGGGCGACTGAAGCTTTCTTT.

The DNA of the CDR3 is TGTGCCAGCAGTGAAGTAGCGGGGGGACCATACAATGAGCAGTTCTTC. Amino acids: CASSEVAGGPYNEQFF. The genes are TRBV2 and TRBJ2-1; TRBD2 matches 10 bases. CDR1 SNHLY and CDR2 FYNNEI come from the germline V gene. CDR3 length: 16 amino acids. The V and J ends lost 1 base and 4 bases, in that order; junction bases with no gene match: 4.

The chain uses TRBV7-6 and TRBJ2-5; 13 nucleotides align to TRBD2. With 6 bases clipped from V and 5 bases from J, the junction kept 6 bases outside the gene matches. Germline V gives CDR1 SGHVS, CDR2 FNYEAQ. There are 15 residues in the CDR3. CDR3 region: CASSLLAGGVETQYF. The CDR3 DNA is TGTGCCAGCAGTCTACTAGCGGGAGGGGTGGAGACCCAGTACTTC.

The chain carries TRBV7-3 and TRBJ1-2; possible D gene TRBD1, 5 bases. This CDR3 region has 16 residues. CDR1 and CDR2 from the germline V gene are SGHTA and FQGTGA. The V end lost 5 bases, the J end lost 7 bases, and 23 bases lay between the germline ends. This chain's CDR3 is CASSPNGGGGLGGYTF. The CDR3, as DNA: TGTGCCAGCAGCCCAAACGGGGGGGGAGGGCTCGGTGGCTACACCTTC.

The chain has TRBV14 and TRBJ2-7; tentatively, D is TRBD1 (5 bases). The CDR3 totals 13 residues. CDR1 is SGHDN and CDR2 is FVKESK in the germline V gene. The ends were cut back, 3 bases at V and 4 bases at J, with 10 bases in the middle. CDR3 sequence: CASSQEQDYEQYF. DNA of the CDR3: TGTGCCAGCAGCCAGGAACAGGATTACGAGCAGTACTTC. The entire variable domain, with the rest obtained from reference TRBV14 and TRBJ2-7, is as follows: EAGVTQFPSHSVIEKGQTVTLRCDPISGHDNLYWYRRVMGKEIKFLLHFVKESKQDESGMPNNRFLAERTGGTYSTLKVQPAELEDSGVYFCASSQEQDYEQYFGPGTRLTVT.

This chain joins TRBV7-8 and TRBJ1-2; perhaps TRBD1 as D (5 bases). V was clipped by 5 bases and J by 5 bases, with 15 bases between them. Germline V gene sequence: CDR1 SGHVS, CDR2 FQNEAQ. The CDR3 extends over 14 amino acids. CDR3 residues: CASSPGWGSYGYTF. The CDR3, as DNA: TGTGCCAGCAGCCCGGGTTGGGGCTCGTATGGCTACACCTTC.

The chain combines TRBV9 with TRBJ2-1; 11 bases are a match to TRBD1. Trimming removed 4 bases from V and 7 bases from J; junction bases left unmatched: 4. The CDR3 sequence is 14 residues long. In germline, CDR1 is SGDLS, CDR2 YYNGEE. The DNA of the CDR3 is TGTGCCAGCAGCCGTGGGGACAGGGGGAATGAGCAGTTCTTC. Translated, it gives CASSRGDRGNEQFF.

Regarding this clone: A read error may account for a junction end that differs from germline. The CDR3 sequence is CASSLVTSGSTDTRYF. DNA of the CDR3: TGTGCCAGCAGCTTGGTGACTAGCGGGAGCACAGATACGCGGTATTTT. V and J are TRBV5-6 and TRBJ2-3; TRBD2 agrees at 12 bases. The CDR3 contains 16 residues. Germline values: CDR1 SGHDT, CDR2 YYEEEE.

The rearrangement uses TRBV28 and TRBJ1-1; possible D gene TRBD1, 5 bases. Germline V CDR1 and CDR2: MDHEN, SYDVKM. CDR3 size: 14 residues. V was cut by 4 bases and J by 4 bases, with 13 bases left in between. The CDR3 coding sequence is TGTGCCAGCAGTTCAGAAATCAGGGTCACTGAAGCTTTCTTT. Protein sequence: CASSSEIRVTEAFF.

The chain joins TRBV7-2 to TRBJ2-7; 7 bases fit TRBD2. Germline V gene sequence: CDR1 SGHTA, CDR2 FQGNSA. This CDR3 is 16 amino acids long. Germline trimming cut 1 base from V and 0 bases from J; bases unmatched to any gene: 6. CDR3: CASSLVASGSSYEQYF. The CDR3 DNA sequence: TGTGCCAGCAGCTTAGTGGCTAGCGGAAGCTCCTACGAGCAGTACTTC.

This chain links TRBV5-4 with TRBJ1-1; maybe TRBD1 (6 bases). Trimming pared 4 bases from V and 0 bases from J, leaving 22 bases between. Germline V gene lookup returns CDR1 SGHNT and CDR2 YYREEE (reference sequence). This CDR3 region has 18 residues. CDR3 in amino acids: CASSRGTGNREMNTEAFF. The CDR3, as DNA: TGTGCCAGCAGCCGGGGAACAGGGAATCGGGAAATGAACACTGAAGCTTTCTTT.

This rearrangement joins TRBV5-1 to TRBJ2-3; D is possibly TRBD1 (6 bases). Germline CDR1 reads SGHRS; CDR2 reads YFSETQ. The CDR3 length is 15 residues. The V end was cut by 3 bases, the J end by 2 bases, with 13 bases between. The CDR3 here is CASSWQGPNTDTQYF. The CDR3 DNA sequence: TGCGCCAGCAGCTGGCAGGGGCCAAACACAGATACGCAGTATTTT.

The V call is TRBV11-3, the J call TRBJ2-1, with 16 bases aligning to TRBD2. Losses at the gene ends were 4 bases for V and 7 bases for J; bases not matched to a gene: 13. Germline V lookup: CDR1 SGHNT, CDR2 YENEEA. This CDR3 spans 19 amino acids. The CDR3 protein is CASSSPGGLAGGPYNEQFF. CDR3 DNA: TGTGCCAGCAGCTCGCCCGGGGGACTAGCGGGAGGGCCGTATAATGAGCAGTTCTTC.

V usage is TRBV5-5 and J usage is TRBJ2-3; TRBD1 might be the D (6 bases). The CDR3 extends over 16 amino acids. V lost 5 bases and J lost 4, with 20 bases in between. Germline V CDR1 and CDR2: SGHKS, YYEKEE (reference sequence). The CDR3 nucleotides read TGTGCCAGCAGGCTAACAGGGAATTGGGTCCCAGATACGCAGTATTTT. It codes for CASRLTGNWVPDTQYF.

This clone was seen a single time. V gene TRBV19 combines with J gene TRBJ2-1, with D maybe TRBD2 (6 bases). The CDR3 extends over 17 amino acids. The V gene lost 4 bases and the J gene lost 7 bases, with 23 bases spanning the gap. Germline CDR1 LNHDA, CDR2 SQIVND (reference sequence). CDR3 residues: CASSNRRRGRLTNEQFF. In nucleotides, the CDR3 is TGTGCCAGTAGTAATCGGAGGAGGGGCAGGTTGACGAATGAGCAGTTCTTC.

The chain combines TRBV6-5 with TRBJ2-2; weak D call: TRBD1 (6 bases). The CDR3 covers 15 residues. V was cut by 2 bases and J by 4 bases, with 11 bases left in between. The V gene's germline CDR1 is MNHEY and CDR2 SVGAGI. The CDR3: CASSYNRVLTGELFF. The CDR3 DNA follows: TGTGCCAGCAGTTACAACAGGGTCCTCACCGGGGAGCTGTTTTTT.

The rearrangement links TRBV29-1 to TRBJ2-1; 7 nucleotides match TRBD1. V gave up 2 bases and J gave up 2 bases; unmatched junction bases: 9. Germline CDR1 SQVTM, CDR2 ANQGSEA. This CDR3 region has 16 residues. CDR3 sequence: CSVETGTAIAYNEQFF. CDR3 nucleotide sequence: TGCAGCGTTGAAACCGGGACAGCCATCGCCTACAATGAGCAGTTCTTC.

The count of this clone is one. The J gene is TRBJ1-1, the V gene TRBV2; D gene unclear. Per germline, CDR1 SNHLY and CDR2 FYNNEI. Trimming removed 7 bases from V and 4 bases from J, with 10 bases in between. This CDR3 region has 12 residues. CDR3 sequence: CASTSDITEAFF. The CDR3 DNA sequence: TGTGCCAGCACTTCTGACATCACTGAAGCTTTCTTT.

The J gene is TRBJ1-1, the V gene TRBV6-5; 10 bases fit TRBD1. The CDR3 extends over 11 amino acids. Germline V gives CDR1 MNHEY, CDR2 SVGAGI. V lost 7 bases and J lost 13; bases outside the gene matches: 6. The CDR3 loop is CASKTGQGIFF. The CDR3 DNA is TGTGCCAGCAAAACGGGACAGGGGATTTTCTTT.

The CDR3 coding sequence is TGTGCCAGCAGCCCGGGGACTGGGGTATCCGATGAGCAGTTCTTC. It yields the protein CASSPGTGVSDEQFF. V usage is TRBV7-2 and J usage is TRBJ2-1, with D perhaps TRBD2 (6 bases). Per the germline V gene, CDR1 is SGHTA and CDR2 is FQGNSA. This CDR3 is built from 15 residues. The V end was cut by 5 bases, the J end by 8 bases, with 19 bases between.

The chain employs TRBV19 and TRBJ2-7, with TRBD1 as a possible D gene (5 bases). Trimming took off 5 bases at V and 4 bases at J, with 12 bases between the two ends. Germline V gives CDR1 LNHDA, CDR2 SQIVND (reference sequence). This CDR3 has 13 amino acids. This CDR3 reads CASSVGAGYEQYF. The CDR3 bases are TGTGCCAGTAGTGTTGGGGCTGGGTACGAGCAGTACTTC.